Described below is a single T cell receptor beta chain sequence and its context. The data derive from a study of cytotoxic CD8 clonotypes in ibrutinib-treated CLL. Sequencing was performed with immunoSEQ multiplex PCR; in TCRdb, only in-frame clones are kept and a portion is missing. The table lists about 200,000 clones, around 70% of them singletons. This TCR derives from a human donor with chronic lymphocytic leukemia. Sequencing used PBMCs, obtained after 12 months of ibrutinib treatment.

CDR3 sequence: CASSLTSGTTNEQFF. In nucleotides, the CDR3 is TGTGCCAGCAGTTTGACTAGCGGGACTACGAATGAGCAGTTCTTC. The chain couples TRBV6-5 to TRBJ2-1; TRBD2 aligns across 11 bases. The CDR3 covers 15 residues. CDR1 is MNHEY and CDR2 is SVGAGI in the germline V gene. V was clipped by 4 bases and J by 7 bases; unmatched bases: 6.